What follows are 26 T cell receptor beta chains derived from one specimen sequenced in a study of T cell changes during pregnancy in multiple sclerosis (dated by TCRdb to about 2019). The library was prepared using the immunoSEQ multiplex PCR assay. Entries here come from immuneACCESS through TCRdb and include only in-frame sequences with V and J called. Some clones fail to appear in such tables; in the studies checked, an unresolved V gene covers under half of the shortfall, and the cause of the remainder is unknown. The sample records 50,000 to 55,000 clones, roughly 92% of which are singletons. The ten largest clones take up less than 0.45% of the sample. The specimen was CD4+ T cells from peripheral blood mononuclear cells, collected after pregnancy. The source is a female donor with multiple sclerosis, enrolled in a pregnancy study.

The V gene is TRBV10-2, the J gene TRBJ1-4, with a tentative D call TRBD1 (6 bases). V lost 5 bases and J 0 bases, leaving 13 bases between the germline ends. Germline V lookup: CDR1 WSHSY, CDR2 SAAADI. The CDR3 sequence is 16 residues long. CDR3 region: CASSRGGPATNEKLFF. As DNA, the CDR3 is TGCGCCAGCAGTCGGGGGGGCCCCGCAACTAATGAAAAACTGTTTTTT.

Written as DNA, the CDR3 is TGTGCCAGCAGTTTTGAGGGAGGCCGGGGGCAGCCCCAGCATTTT. This gives the protein CASSFEGGRGQPQHF. The chain carries TRBV7-8 and TRBJ1-5, with D possibly being TRBD1 (5 bases). Trimming stripped 6 bases from V and 7 bases from J, with 19 bases between. The CDR3 loop spans 15 amino acids. Germline loops: CDR1 SGHVS, CDR2 FQNEAQ.

The chain couples TRBV25-1 to TRBJ2-1; the D is unclear. V was shortened by 3 bases and J by 7 bases, with 13 bases between the two germline ends. The CDR3 has 14 residues. Germline assignment: CDR1 MGHDK and CDR2 SYGVNS. As DNA, the CDR3 is TGTGCCAGCAGTGACCACCAGTTAATGAATGAGCAGTTCTTC. This codes for CASSDHQLMNEQFF.

CDR3 sequence reads: CAWSVGQGIFYEQYF. CDR3 in DNA: TGTGCCTGGAGTGTCGGGCAGGGGATTTTCTACGAGCAGTACTTC. The V and J genes are TRBV30 and TRBJ2-7, with D maybe TRBD1 (6 bases). The V end was cut by 0 bases, the J end by 3 bases, with 15 bases between. CDR3 length: 15 residues. Germline CDR1 reads GTSNPN; CDR2 reads SVGIG (reference sequence). The whole variable domain, remainder taken from reference TRBV30 and TRBJ2-7, is SQTIHQWPATLVQPVGSPLSLECTVEGTSNPNLYWYRQAAGRGLQLLFYSVGIGQISSEVPQNLSASRPQDRQFILSSKKLLLSDSGFYLCAWSVGQGIFYEQYFGPGTRLTVT.

The chain combines TRBV6-1 with TRBJ2-3; D unclear. V lost 10 bases, J lost 2 bases, and 10 bases lay in between. Germline loops: CDR1 MNHNS, CDR2 SASEGT. The CDR3 spans 12 residues. The CDR3 DNA is TGTGCCACCACACCAAACACAGATACGCAGTATTTT. It codes for CATTPNTDTQYF.

This chain links TRBV28 with TRBJ2-1, with 8 bases that match TRBD2. The CDR3 is 17 residues long. In germline, CDR1 is MDHEN, CDR2 SYDVKM. The junction had 9 bases not matched to a gene; V was cut back by 5 bases and J by 0 bases. The CDR3 nucleotides are TGTGCCAGCAGTCCTCCCCTTAGCGGGGACTCCTACAATGAGCAGTTCTTC. Its translation: CASSPPLSGDSYNEQFF.

The chain joins TRBV7-9 to TRBJ1-5, with a tentative D call TRBD1 (5 bases). The CDR3 extends over 13 amino acids. Trimming removed 1 base from V and 7 bases from J, with 8 bases in between. Germline loops: CDR1 SEHNR, CDR2 FQNEAQ (reference sequence). The CDR3 bases are TGTGCCAGCAGCTTAGATGCAGGGCAGCCCCAGCATTTT. Amino acids: CASSLDAGQPQHF.

The V call is TRBV4-2, the J call TRBJ2-2; 10 nucleotides agree with TRBD2. With V trimmed by 4 bases and J by 7 bases, 9 bases remained unmatched. The germline gives CDR1 LGHNA, CDR2 YNFKEQ. The CDR3 has 16 amino acids. The CDR3 DNA is TGTGCCAGCAGCCGAACGGGACTAGCGTTTATCGGGGAGCTGTTTTTT. This codes for CASSRTGLAFIGELFF.

This chain uses TRBV6-5 with TRBJ2-1; D is possibly TRBD2 (6 bases). The CDR3 sequence is 14 residues long. V was shortened by 6 bases and J by 5 bases, with 14 bases between the two germline ends. CDR1 and CDR2 from the germline V gene are MNHEY and SVGAGI. CDR3 bases: TGTGCCAGCAGGGGAGCGGGTACGCACAATGAGCAGTTCTTC. It yields the protein CASRGAGTHNEQFF.

This clone showed up just once. The gene calls are TRBV4-2 and TRBJ1-5, with 8 bases identical to TRBD1. The trim removed 0 bases at V and 7 bases at J, leaving 5 bases unmatched. From germline, CDR1 is LGHNA and CDR2 YNFKEQ. This CDR3 contains 15 residues. The DNA for the CDR3 is TGTGCCAGCAGCCAAGACGGACAGGGCGTCCAGCCCCAGCATTTT. Protein sequence: CASSQDGQGVQPQHF.

The chain has TRBV19 and TRBJ2-5; D possibly corresponds to TRBD2 (7 bases). Trimming left V 7 bases short and J 5 bases short, with 17 bases between. Germline V gene data show CDR1 as LNHDA and CDR2 as SQIVND (reference sequence). The CDR3 sequence is 14 residues long. The CDR3 region is CASMGGASWETQYF. The CDR3 DNA reads TGTGCCAGTATGGGGGGGGCCTCCTGGGAGACCCAGTACTTC.

The rearrangement uses TRBV4-2 and TRBJ2-7; unclear D gene. Trimming stripped 1 base from V and 0 bases from J, with 13 bases between. The CDR3 is 16 residues long. CDR1 and CDR2 from the germline V gene are LGHNA and YNFKEQ. This CDR3 reads CASSQVSGSGSYEQYF. CDR3 sequence (DNA): TGTGCCAGCAGCCAAGTTTCCGGCTCGGGCTCCTACGAGCAGTACTTC.

The rearrangement joins TRBV25-1 to TRBJ2-7, with 7 bases matching TRBD1. There are 13 residues in the CDR3. V shed 5 bases and J 2 bases; nucleotides not matched to a gene: 3. Germline V gene data show CDR1 as MGHDK and CDR2 as SYGVNS. The CDR3 DNA sequence: TGTGCCAGCAGTCCCAGGGGGACCTACGAGCAGTACTTC. Residues: CASSPRGTYEQYF.

This chain uses TRBV7-9 with TRBJ2-7; D possibly corresponds to TRBD1 (7 bases). V was shortened by 8 bases and J by 7 bases, with 15 bases between the two germline ends. The CDR3 spans 12 residues. Germline-derived CDR1 and CDR2 are SEHNR and FQNEAQ (reference sequence). CDR3 loop: CASSRQGGEQYF. The CDR3 coding sequence is TGTGCCAGCTCAAGACAGGGAGGAGAGCAGTACTTC.

This clone was seen once. J is TRBJ2-3 and V is TRBV5-1; 8 bases agree with TRBD2. J lost 1 base, V lost 0 bases, and 10 bases had no gene match. CDR3 length: 18 residues. The V gene's germline CDR1 is SGHRS and CDR2 YFSETQ. In nucleotides, the CDR3 is TGCGCCAGCAGCTTGGGAGCGGGAGAAGTGGGGCGCACAGATACGCAGTATTTT. Encoded protein: CASSLGAGEVGRTDTQYF.

The rearrangement joins TRBV30 to TRBJ1-1, with no clear D. The CDR3 extends over 13 amino acids. V was trimmed by 4 bases and J by 0 bases, leaving 9 bases between them. Germline-derived CDR1 and CDR2 are GTSNPN and SVGIG (reference sequence). CDR3 coding DNA: TGTGCCTGGAACAGAGGGTTGAACACTGAAGCTTTCTTT. This sequence encodes CAWNRGLNTEAFF.

The gene calls are TRBV4-3 and TRBJ2-2; D is possibly TRBD2 (6 bases). V was cut by 0 bases and J by 5 bases, with 13 bases left in between. The CDR3 length is 16 residues. Germline assignment: CDR1 LGHNA and CDR2 YSLEER. CDR3 residues: CASSQESGVGTGELFF. The DNA for the CDR3 is TGCGCCAGCAGCCAAGAATCGGGAGTTGGAACCGGGGAGCTGTTTTTT.

The V gene is TRBV11-3, the J gene TRBJ2-2; D is unclear. The CDR3 is 14 residues long. CDR1 is SGHNT, CDR2 YENEEA, per germline. V lost 2 bases and J lost 0, with 4 bases in between. The CDR3, as DNA: TGTGCCAGCAGCTTAACAGCGAACACCGGGGAGCTGTTTTTT. Translating gives CASSLTANTGELFF.

The chain has TRBV30 and TRBJ2-2; D ambiguous. Germline values: CDR1 GTSNPN, CDR2 SVGIG (reference sequence). CDR3 length equals 11 residues. V was trimmed by 2 bases and J by 8 bases, leaving 6 bases between them. This chain's CDR3 is CAWSRLGELFF. The CDR3, as DNA: TGTGCCTGGAGTCGACTTGGGGAGCTGTTTTTT.

This chain connects TRBV18 to TRBJ2-7; TRBD1 is a possible D gene (6 bases). The germline V and J ends were trimmed by 1 base and 2 bases, with 15 bases remaining between them. The CDR3 sequence is 16 residues long. CDR1 and CDR2 (germline): KGHSH, LQKENI. CDR3 residues: CASSPLARGPTYEQYF. CDR3 sequence (DNA): TGTGCCAGCTCACCACTGGCCAGGGGCCCCACCTACGAGCAGTACTTC.

CDR3 in amino acids: CAWSVAGIGTEAFF. CDR3 DNA: TGTGCCTGGAGTGTGGCGGGGATAGGGACTGAAGCTTTCTTT. The chain combines TRBV30 with TRBJ1-1; unclear D gene. Trimming took off 0 bases at V and 5 bases at J, with 13 bases between the two ends. The CDR3 loop spans 14 amino acids. The germline V gene encodes CDR1 GTSNPN and CDR2 SVGIG (reference sequence).

The rearrangement links TRBV13 to TRBJ2-5; TRBD2 matches 8 bases. The germline V gene has CDR1 PRHDT and CDR2 FYEKMQ (reference sequence). With V trimmed by 4 bases and J by 4 bases, 8 bases remained unmatched. This CDR3 comprises 15 residues. The CDR3 sequence: CASSSAGAGGETQYF. The DNA of the CDR3 is TGTGCCAGCAGCTCAGCGGGAGCTGGGGGAGAGACCCAGTACTTC.

The genes are TRBV7-9 and TRBJ1-1; TRBD1 might be the D (6 bases). This CDR3 comprises 14 residues. Germline CDR1 and CDR2: SEHNR and FQNEAQ (reference sequence). The V end was cut by 6 bases, the J end by 5 bases, with 16 bases between. CDR3 sequence: CASRGTGKLTEAFF. The CDR3 DNA reads as TGTGCCAGCAGAGGAACAGGGAAACTGACTGAAGCTTTCTTT.

The V gene is TRBV30, the J gene TRBJ2-6; D remains unclear. Trimming shortened V by 2 bases and J by 1 base, and 6 bases separated the two germline ends. Germline CDR1 is GTSNPN and CDR2 is SVGIG (reference sequence). CDR3 length: 14 residues. DNA of the CDR3: TGTGCCTGGAGTATCCAGTCTGGGGCCAACGTCCTGACTTTC. Residues: CAWSIQSGANVLTF.

This chain links TRBV15 with TRBJ1-1; D unclear. Trimming cost V 1 base and J 6 bases, with 9 bases left between them. This CDR3 spans 13 amino acids. The germline V gene has CDR1 LNHNV and CDR2 YYDKDF (reference sequence). CDR3 amino acids: CATSRVPGPEAFF. In DNA form, the CDR3 reads TGTGCCACCAGCAGAGTTCCTGGCCCTGAAGCTTTCTTT.

V and J are TRBV19 and TRBJ2-7; 7 nucleotides line up with TRBD1. The germline V gene has CDR1 LNHDA and CDR2 SQIVND (reference sequence). The junction had 7 bases not matched to a gene; V was cut back by 3 bases and J by 2 bases. The CDR3 covers 15 residues. The DNA of the CDR3 is TGTGCCAGTAGTATCGACGACAGGGTACCCTACGAGCAGTACTTC. Encoded protein: CASSIDDRVPYEQYF.